The 22 T cell receptor beta chains listed next were all sequenced from one sample in a study of human T cells and chemical hapten exposure (dated by TCRdb to the early 2020s). What the time point label conveys for this sample: patch test 1, 2 weeks after DPC sensitization. The sample's treatment or condition label, decoded: therapeutic diphenylcyclopropenone sensitization with weekly scalp DPC. The library came from RACE. Sequencer: NextSeq 500. TCRdb cleaned the public reads at Q25 with fastp, built clones with MiXCR and kept in-frame beta chains. Entries are consolidated by CDR3 protein sequence, retaining the most common genes and DNA. For this sample there are fewer than 100,000 distinct CDR3 sequences; 12% appear just once. The top ten constitute around 2.2% of the sample. The sequenced sample was whole blood, obtained in connection with sensitization to the hapten diphenylcyclopropenone (DPC). These receptors all stem from a woman in her forties with alopecia areata. Some clones in this sample may be carry-over from other donors' samples.

This clonotype showed up just a few times. The chain links TRBV7-8 to TRBJ2-1, with 7 bases identical to TRBD1. The trim removed 6 bases at V and 6 bases at J, leaving 11 bases unmatched. The CDR3 extends over 15 amino acids. CDR1 and CDR2 (germline): SGHVS, FQNEAQ. The CDR3 nucleotides are TGTGCCAGCAGACCGTTAGGGGGCTGGTTCAATGAGCAGTTCTTC. Translating it yields CASRPLGGWFNEQFF.

This chain uses TRBV6-2 or TRBV6-3 with TRBJ2-3; 10 nucleotides align to TRBD2. CDR1 is MNHEY and CDR2 is SVGEGT in the germline V gene. This CDR3 region has 16 residues. The V gene end was trimmed by 5 bases and the J gene end by 0 bases; junction bases not matched to a gene: 5. The CDR3 DNA follows: TGTGCCAGCAGTCTAGCGGGAGTGGTAAGCACAGATACGCAGTATTTT. Its translation is CASSLAGVVSTDTQYF.

This clonotype has more than one count but fewer than ten. This sequence joins TRBV4-1 and TRBJ2-1; D remains unclear. The CDR3 has 11 residues. Germline V lookup: CDR1 MGHRA, CDR2 YSYEKL. The V gene lost 4 bases and the J gene lost 10 bases, with 8 bases spanning the gap. Written as DNA, the CDR3 is TGCGCCAGCAGCCGCCAACAAGAGCAGTTCTTC. Amino acids: CASSRQQEQFF.

The table lists this clonotype with a few counts. The chain links TRBV3-1 to TRBJ2-4, with no clear D. Trimming cost V 2 bases and J 7 bases, with 9 bases left between them. The CDR3 is made up of 13 amino acids. CDR1 is LGHDT, CDR2 YNNKEL, per germline (reference sequence). The CDR3 coding sequence is TGTGCCAGCAGCCAATTGGGTAGGAACATTCAGTACTTC. Translating it yields CASSQLGRNIQYF.

Turning to this clonotype: This could be a read error, since a much larger clone is one nucleotide away. The conserved closing phenylalanine or tryptophan is absent in this CDR3, likely reflecting a read error. The chain uses TRBV28 and TRBJ1-5; D call uncertain. This CDR3 has 15 residues. Trimming removed 3 bases from V and 1 base from J, with 10 bases in between. Germline CDR1 reads MDHEN; CDR2 reads SYDVKM. This CDR3 is CASSFPGESNQPQHS. Here the CDR3 DNA reads TGTGCCAGCAGTTTCCCAGGAGAGAGCAATCAGCCCCAGCATTCT.

The CDR3 DNA reads TGTGCCAGCAGCTTATGGCTAGCGGGAGACAACTCCTACGAGCAGTACTTC. It specifies CASSLWLAGDNSYEQYF. J is TRBJ2-7 and V is TRBV7-2; 10 positions agree with TRBD2. V was clipped by 2 bases and J by 0 bases; unmatched bases: 7. Germline V CDR1 and CDR2: SGHTA, FQGNSA. The length of the CDR3 is 17 residues.

The V gene is TRBV6-1, the J gene TRBJ1-2; D is unclear. Germline-derived CDR1 and CDR2 are MNHNS and SASEGT. This CDR3 is 13 amino acids long. The V end was cut by 1 base, the J end by 4 bases, with 7 bases between. CDR3 nucleotide sequence: TGTGCCAGCAGTGAAGAGTCCAGCTATGGCTACACCTTC. Translated: CASSEESSYGYTF.

J is TRBJ2-2 and V is TRBV7-9; D is uncertain. Between the trimmed V and J ends, which lost 9 bases and 2 bases, there was a span of 13 bases. Looked up from germline, CDR1 is SEHNR and CDR2 is FQNEAQ (reference sequence). This CDR3 spans 14 amino acids. The CDR3 protein is CASGLIENTGELFF. DNA of the CDR3: TGTGCCAGTGGCCTAATAGAAAACACCGGGGAGCTGTTTTTT.

This clonotype occurred a few times. The chain is built from TRBV7-9 and TRBJ2-3, with D uncertain. This CDR3 comprises 13 residues. The V end was cut by 2 bases, the J end by 1 base, with 4 bases between. CDR1 is SEHNR and CDR2 is FQNEAQ in the germline V gene (reference sequence). Here the CDR3 DNA reads TGTGCCAGCAGCTTAAGTGGCACAGATACGCAGTATTTT. Protein product: CASSLSGTDTQYF.

This clonotype was seen a few times. The gene calls are TRBV11-2 and TRBJ1-2; no reliable D call. Germline loops: CDR1 SGHAT, CDR2 FQNNGV. CDR3 size: 12 residues. The V gene lost 3 bases and the J gene lost 6 bases, with 8 bases spanning the gap. CDR3 region: CASSFEGNGYTF. The CDR3 DNA is TGTGCCAGCAGCTTTGAGGGCAATGGCTACACCTTC.

This clonotype came up once. The V call is TRBV29-1, the J call TRBJ2-3, with TRBD2 matching over 14 bases. Germline V gene lookup returns CDR1 SQVTM and CDR2 ANQGSEA. The CDR3 covers 12 residues. The CDR3 here is CCGTSGRDTQYF. CDR3 sequence (DNA): TGCTGCGGGACTAGCGGGAGAGATACGCAGTATTTT.

This clonotype was found many times. The chain is built from TRBV4-1 and TRBJ2-4; TRBD1 agrees at 7 bases. V shed 0 bases and J 0 bases; nucleotides not matched to a gene: 11. Germline assignment: CDR1 MGHRA and CDR2 YSYEKL. The CDR3 runs 19 residues. The CDR3 here is CASSQEVGTASLAKNIQYF. The CDR3 DNA follows: TGCGCCAGCAGCCAAGAAGTCGGGACAGCATCCTTAGCCAAAAACATTCAGTACTTC.

This clonotype was seen many times. V gene TRBV9 combines with J gene TRBJ2-7, with 8 bases aligning to TRBD1. Germline V gene lookup returns CDR1 SGDLS and CDR2 YYNGEE. CDR3 length equals 15 residues. V lost 0 bases and J lost 3; bases outside the gene matches: 5. The CDR3: CASSVGQGPFYEQYF. The CDR3 coding sequence is TGTGCCAGCAGCGTAGGACAGGGGCCCTTCTACGAGCAGTACTTC.

The rearrangement joins TRBV24-1 to TRBJ2-7; tentative D call: TRBD1 (6 bases). The CDR3 covers 13 residues. Germline V gene sequence: CDR1 KGHDR, CDR2 SFDVKD. Trimming removed 6 bases at V and 1 base at J, with 9 bases between. CDR3 sequence (DNA): TGTGCCACCAGTCCCGGGACATCCTACGAGCAGTACTTC. Translated: CATSPGTSYEQYF.

This sequence joins TRBV6-2 or TRBV6-3 and TRBJ2-1, with 10 bases that match TRBD2. V gave up 5 bases and J gave up 6 bases; unmatched junction bases: 10. Looked up from germline, CDR1 is MNHEY and CDR2 is SVGEGT. This CDR3 comprises 16 residues. CDR3 protein: CASSRISSGSPNEQFF. The CDR3 bases are TGTGCCAGCAGTAGAATTTCTAGCGGGAGCCCCAATGAGCAGTTCTTC.

The chain employs TRBV6-2 or TRBV6-3 and TRBJ2-1; a possible D gene is TRBD2 (5 bases). The CDR3 is 13 residues long. Germline CDR1 and CDR2: MNHEY and SVGEGT. V shed 5 bases and J shed 4 bases, with 9 bases lying between them. CDR3 DNA: TGTGCCAGCAGTATAGACTATTACAATGAGCAGTTCTTC. Protein sequence: CASSIDYYNEQFF.

This clonotype was seen a handful of times. CDR3 residues: CASSYGLGGGEQYF. CDR3 sequence (DNA): TGTGCCAGCAGTTACGGTTTAGGGGGTGGCGAGCAGTACTTC. The chain couples TRBV12-3 or TRBV12-4 to TRBJ2-7; D may be TRBD1 (6 bases). The CDR3 consists of 14 residues. V lost 4 bases and J lost 6, with 16 bases in between.

The J gene is TRBJ2-5, the V gene TRBV2; the match to TRBD1 covers 8 bases. The CDR3 contains 15 residues. Looked up from germline, CDR1 is SNHLY and CDR2 is FYNNEI. V shed 6 bases and J 5 bases; nucleotides not matched to a gene: 11. The DNA of the CDR3 is TGTGCCAGCAGCCCCGGACAGGGAGGTTGGGAGACCCAGTACTTC. Amino acids: CASSPGQGGWETQYF.

The V gene is TRBV15, the J gene TRBJ2-7; the D gene could be TRBD1 or TRBD2 (6 bases each). Trimming removed 1 base from V and 2 bases from J, with 12 bases in between. The CDR3 loop spans 15 amino acids. Germline CDR1 reads LNHNV; CDR2 reads YYDKDF (reference sequence). CDR3 loop: CATSRGGGPTYEQYF. The DNA of the CDR3 is TGTGCCACCAGCAGAGGTGGGGGGCCCACCTACGAGCAGTACTTC.

This clonotype was seen more than once but under ten times. This CDR3 is CASSLTPESRNTGELFF. Written as DNA, the CDR3 is TGTGCCAGCAGCTTGACCCCAGAGAGCAGAAACACCGGGGAGCTGTTTTTT. This chain uses TRBV7-9 with TRBJ2-2; D not resolved. V lost 3 bases to trimming and J lost 2 bases, with 16 bases between them. In germline, CDR1 is SEHNR, CDR2 FQNEAQ (reference sequence). CDR3 length: 17 amino acids. The whole variable domain, remainder taken from reference TRBV7-9 and TRBJ2-2, is DTGVSQNPRHKITKRGQNVTFRCDPISEHNRLYWYRQTLGQGPEFLTYFQNEAQLEKSRLLSDRFSAERPKGSFSTLEIQRTEQGDSAMYLCASSLTPESRNTGELFFGEGSRLTVL.

This clonotype occurred a few times. The CDR3: CASSAGGQGHFTGELFF. The CDR3 coding sequence is TGTGCCAGCAGCGCAGGGGGACAGGGGCACTTCACCGGGGAGCTGTTTTTT. V and J are TRBV9 and TRBJ2-2, with TRBD1 matching over 10 bases. This CDR3 spans 17 amino acids. Germline V CDR1 and CDR2: SGDLS, YYNGEE. Trimming took 3 bases from V and 4 from J; bases not matched to a gene: 9. Full variable domain (remainder filled in from reference TRBV9 and TRBJ2-2): DSGVTQTPKHLITATGQRVTLRCSPRSGDLSVYWYQQSLDQGLQFLIQYYNGEERAKGNILERFSAQQFPDLHSELNLSSLELGDSALYFCASSAGGQGHFTGELFFGEGSRLTVL.

The rearrangement joins TRBV7-2 to TRBJ1-1; D gene ambiguous. The CDR3 has 14 residues. Trimming left V 2 bases short and J 1 base short, with 8 bases between. Germline values: CDR1 SGHTA, CDR2 FQGNSA. The chain's CDR3 is CASSLFLENTEAFF. In DNA form, the CDR3 reads TGTGCCAGCAGCTTATTTCTGGAGAACACTGAAGCTTTCTTT.